The T cell receptor (beta chain) under discussion was sequenced for a study of T cell repertoires in cytomegalovirus infection. TCRdb reanalysed the reads using MiXCR and keeps one entry per CDR3 protein. The top ten hold about 4.6% of the sample, which has approximately 190,000 distinct CDR3 sequences, approximately 9.7% seen once. Many counts were recorded for this clonotype. CDR1 is SGHTA and CDR2 is FQGNSA in the germline V gene. There are 15 residues in the CDR3. With 0 bases removed from V and 3 bases from J, the gap between germline ends came to 9 bases. The receptor comes from a human donor in good health (CMV status not recorded). Some clones in this sample may be carry-over from other donors' samples. The rearrangement uses TRBV7-2 and TRBJ2-1; TRBD1 might be the D (5 bases). The sample comprised PBMCs. In nucleotides, the CDR3 is TGTGCCAGCAGCTTAGCCATGGGGCACTACAATGAGCAGTTCTTC. This sequence encodes CASSLAMGHYNEQFF.